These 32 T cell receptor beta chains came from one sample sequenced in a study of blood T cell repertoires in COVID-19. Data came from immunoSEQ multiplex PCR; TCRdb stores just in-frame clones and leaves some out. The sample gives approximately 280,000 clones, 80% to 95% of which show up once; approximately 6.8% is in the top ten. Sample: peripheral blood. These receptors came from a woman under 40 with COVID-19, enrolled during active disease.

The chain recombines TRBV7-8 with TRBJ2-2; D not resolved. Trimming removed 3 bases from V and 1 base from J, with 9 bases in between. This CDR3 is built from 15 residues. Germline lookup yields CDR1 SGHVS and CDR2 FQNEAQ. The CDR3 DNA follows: TGTGCCAGCAGCTTCCTGATAGAGAACACCGGGGAGCTGTTTTTT. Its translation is CASSFLIENTGELFF.

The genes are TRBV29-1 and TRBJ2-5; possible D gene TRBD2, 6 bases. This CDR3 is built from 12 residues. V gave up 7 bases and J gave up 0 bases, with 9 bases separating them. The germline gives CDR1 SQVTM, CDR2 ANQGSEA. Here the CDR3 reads CSAGTYQETQYF. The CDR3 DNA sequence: TGCAGCGCCGGGACTTACCAAGAGACCCAGTACTTC.

CDR3 in DNA: TGTGCCAGCAGAACCGGGACAGGGGATGGCTACACCTTC. Protein sequence: CASRTGTGDGYTF. The chain carries TRBV7-2 and TRBJ1-2; 10 bases are a match to TRBD1. Germline lookup yields CDR1 SGHTA and CDR2 FQGNSA. J lost 6 bases, V lost 6 bases, and 4 bases had no gene match. This CDR3 has 13 residues.

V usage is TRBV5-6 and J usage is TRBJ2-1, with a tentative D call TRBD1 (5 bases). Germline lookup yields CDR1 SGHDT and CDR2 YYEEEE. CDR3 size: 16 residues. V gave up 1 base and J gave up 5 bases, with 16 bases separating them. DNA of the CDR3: TGTGCCAGCAGCTTGAGGGTTTTGGTGGGGCACAATGAGCAGTTCTTC. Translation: CASSLRVLVGHNEQFF.

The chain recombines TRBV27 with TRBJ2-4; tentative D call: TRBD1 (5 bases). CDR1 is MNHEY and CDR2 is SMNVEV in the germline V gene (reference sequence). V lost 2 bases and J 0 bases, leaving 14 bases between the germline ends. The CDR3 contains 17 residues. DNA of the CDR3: TGTGCCAGCAGTTTACCCCCGGGTAGGGGAGCCAAAAACATTCAGTACTTC. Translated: CASSLPPGRGAKNIQYF.

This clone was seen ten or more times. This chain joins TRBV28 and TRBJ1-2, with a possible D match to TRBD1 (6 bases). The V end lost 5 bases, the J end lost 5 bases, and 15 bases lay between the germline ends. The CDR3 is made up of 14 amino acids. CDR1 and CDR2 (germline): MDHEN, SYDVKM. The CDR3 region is CASSIPGGSYGYTF. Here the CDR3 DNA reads TGTGCCAGCAGTATCCCGGGGGGCAGTTATGGCTACACCTTC.

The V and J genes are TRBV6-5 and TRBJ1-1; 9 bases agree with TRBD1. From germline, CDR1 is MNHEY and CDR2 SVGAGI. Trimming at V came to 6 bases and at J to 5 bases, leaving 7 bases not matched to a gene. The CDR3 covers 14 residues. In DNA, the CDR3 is TGTGCCAGCAGAAACAGGGGGCGGGGGACTGAAGCTTTCTTT. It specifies CASRNRGRGTEAFF.

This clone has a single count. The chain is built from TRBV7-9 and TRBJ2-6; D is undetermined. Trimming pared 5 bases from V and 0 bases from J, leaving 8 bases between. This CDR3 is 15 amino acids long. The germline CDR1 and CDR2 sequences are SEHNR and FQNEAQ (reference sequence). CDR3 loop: CASSPPYSGANVLTF. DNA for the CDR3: TGTGCCAGCAGCCCACCCTACTCTGGGGCCAACGTCCTGACTTTC.

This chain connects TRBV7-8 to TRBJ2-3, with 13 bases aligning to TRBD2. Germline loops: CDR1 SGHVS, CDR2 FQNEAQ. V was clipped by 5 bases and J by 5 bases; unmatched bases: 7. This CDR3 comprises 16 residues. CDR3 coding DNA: TGTGCCAGCAGCCTCGGACTAGCGGGAGTGGGAGATACGCAGTATTTT. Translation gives CASSLGLAGVGDTQYF.

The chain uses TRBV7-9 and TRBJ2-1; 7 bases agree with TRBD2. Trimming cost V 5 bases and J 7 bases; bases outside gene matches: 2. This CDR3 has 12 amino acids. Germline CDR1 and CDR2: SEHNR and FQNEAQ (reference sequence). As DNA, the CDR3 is TGTGCCAGCAGCCGAGCGGGAAATGAGCAGTTCTTC. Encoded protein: CASSRAGNEQFF.

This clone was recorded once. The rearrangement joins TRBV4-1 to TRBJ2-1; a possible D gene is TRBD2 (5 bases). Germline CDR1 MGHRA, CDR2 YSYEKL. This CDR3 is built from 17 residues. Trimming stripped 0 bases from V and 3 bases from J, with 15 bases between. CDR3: CASSQDPPTRSYNEQFF. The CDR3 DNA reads TGCGCCAGCAGCCAAGATCCCCCCACTAGGAGCTACAATGAGCAGTTCTTC.

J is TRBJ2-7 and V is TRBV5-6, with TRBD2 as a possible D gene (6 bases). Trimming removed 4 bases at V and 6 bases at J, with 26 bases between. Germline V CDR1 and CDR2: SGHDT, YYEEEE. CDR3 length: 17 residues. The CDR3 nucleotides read TGTGCCAGCAGCCCAGCGGAAAGGGCCTCTCTGCGGGGCGAGCAGTACTTC. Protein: CASSPAERASLRGEQYF.

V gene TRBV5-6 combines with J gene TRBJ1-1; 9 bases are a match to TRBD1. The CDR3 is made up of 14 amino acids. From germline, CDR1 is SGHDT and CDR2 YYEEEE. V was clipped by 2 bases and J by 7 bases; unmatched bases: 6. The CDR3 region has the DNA TGTGCCAGCAGCTTCACGGACAGGGGCATTGAAGCTTTCTTT. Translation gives CASSFTDRGIEAFF.

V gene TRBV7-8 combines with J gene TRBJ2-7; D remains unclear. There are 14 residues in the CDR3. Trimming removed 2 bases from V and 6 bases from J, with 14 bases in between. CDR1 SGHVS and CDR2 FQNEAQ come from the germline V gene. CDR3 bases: TGTGCCAGCAGCTTATCCCAGAGCCGAGGCGAGCAGTACTTC. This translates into CASSLSQSRGEQYF.

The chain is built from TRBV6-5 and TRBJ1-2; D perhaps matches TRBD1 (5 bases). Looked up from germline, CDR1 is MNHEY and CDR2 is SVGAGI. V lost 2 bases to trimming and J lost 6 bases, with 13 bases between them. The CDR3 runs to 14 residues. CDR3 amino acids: CASSYQGMLDGYTF. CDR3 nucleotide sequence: TGTGCCAGCAGTTACCAGGGTATGCTTGATGGCTACACCTTC.

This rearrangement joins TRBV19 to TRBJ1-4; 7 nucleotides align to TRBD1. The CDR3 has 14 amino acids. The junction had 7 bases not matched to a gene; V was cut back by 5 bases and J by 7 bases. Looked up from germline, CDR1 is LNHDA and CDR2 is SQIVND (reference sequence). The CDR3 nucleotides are TGTGCCAGTAGTCGGGGGACAGAGCCTGAAAAACTGTTTTTT. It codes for CASSRGTEPEKLFF.

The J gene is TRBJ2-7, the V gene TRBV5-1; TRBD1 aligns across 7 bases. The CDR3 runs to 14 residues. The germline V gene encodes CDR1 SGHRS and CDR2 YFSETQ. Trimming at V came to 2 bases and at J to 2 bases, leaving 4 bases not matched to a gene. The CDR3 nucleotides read TGCGCCAGCAGCTTAGGGACAGATCCCTACGAGCAGTACTTC. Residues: CASSLGTDPYEQYF.

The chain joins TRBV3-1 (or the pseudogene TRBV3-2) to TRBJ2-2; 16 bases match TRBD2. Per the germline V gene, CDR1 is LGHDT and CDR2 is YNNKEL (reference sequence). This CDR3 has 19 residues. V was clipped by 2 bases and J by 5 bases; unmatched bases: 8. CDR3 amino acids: CASSQRTGLAGGPTGELFF. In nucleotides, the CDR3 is TGTGCCAGCAGCCAACGAACGGGACTAGCGGGAGGGCCGACCGGGGAGCTGTTTTTT.

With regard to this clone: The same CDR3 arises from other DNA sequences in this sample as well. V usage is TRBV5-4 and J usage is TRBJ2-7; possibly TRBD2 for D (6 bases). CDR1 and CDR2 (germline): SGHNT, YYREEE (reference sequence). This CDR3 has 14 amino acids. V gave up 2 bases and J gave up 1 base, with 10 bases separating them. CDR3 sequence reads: CASSFGGPSYEQYF. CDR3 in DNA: TGTGCCAGCAGCTTTGGAGGGCCTTCCTACGAGCAGTACTTC.

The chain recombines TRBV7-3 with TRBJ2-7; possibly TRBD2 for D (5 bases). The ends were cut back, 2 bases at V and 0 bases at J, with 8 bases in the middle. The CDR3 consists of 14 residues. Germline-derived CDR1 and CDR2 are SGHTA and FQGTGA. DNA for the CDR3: TGTGCCAGCAGCTTAGCCGGGAACTCCTACGAGCAGTACTTC. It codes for CASSLAGNSYEQYF.

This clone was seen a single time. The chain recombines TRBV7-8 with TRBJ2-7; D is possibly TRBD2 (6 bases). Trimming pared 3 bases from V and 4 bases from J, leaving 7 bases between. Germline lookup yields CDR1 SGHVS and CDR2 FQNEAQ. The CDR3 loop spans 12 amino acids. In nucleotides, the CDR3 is TGTGCCAGCAGCTTTAGCGGATACGAGCAGTACTTC. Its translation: CASSFSGYEQYF.

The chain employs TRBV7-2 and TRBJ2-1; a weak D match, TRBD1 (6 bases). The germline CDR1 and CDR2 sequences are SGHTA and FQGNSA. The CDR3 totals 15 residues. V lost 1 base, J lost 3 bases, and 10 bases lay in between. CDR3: CASSLVIGGYNEQFF. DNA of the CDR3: TGTGCCAGCAGCTTAGTAATAGGGGGCTACAATGAGCAGTTCTTC. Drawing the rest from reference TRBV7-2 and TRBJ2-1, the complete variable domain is GAGVSQSPSNKVTEKGKDVELRCDPISGHTALYWYRQSLGQGLEFLIYFQGNSAPDKSGLPSDRFSAERTGGSVSTLTIQRTQQEDSAVYLCASSLVIGGYNEQFFGPGTRLTVL.

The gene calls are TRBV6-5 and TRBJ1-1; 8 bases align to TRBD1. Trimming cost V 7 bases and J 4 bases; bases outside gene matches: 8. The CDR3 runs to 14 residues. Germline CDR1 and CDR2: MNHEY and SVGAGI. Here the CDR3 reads CASTPQGASTEAFF. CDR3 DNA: TGTGCCAGCACTCCCCAGGGGGCGTCCACTGAAGCTTTCTTT.

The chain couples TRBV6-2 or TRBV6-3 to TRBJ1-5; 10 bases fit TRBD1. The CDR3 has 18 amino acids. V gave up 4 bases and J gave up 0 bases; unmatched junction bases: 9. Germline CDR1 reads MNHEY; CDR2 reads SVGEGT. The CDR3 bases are TGTGCCAGCAGTTCCCGGACAGGGGGAACTTTTAGCAATCAGCCCCAGCATTTT. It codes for CASSSRTGGTFSNQPQHF.

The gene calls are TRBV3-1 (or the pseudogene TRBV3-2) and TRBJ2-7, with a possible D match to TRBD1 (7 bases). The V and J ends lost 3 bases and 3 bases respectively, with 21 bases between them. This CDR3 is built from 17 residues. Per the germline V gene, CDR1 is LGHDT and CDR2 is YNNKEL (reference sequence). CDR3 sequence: CASSHPLGDQGGYEQYF. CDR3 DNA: TGTGCCAGCAGCCACCCCCTCGGGGACCAGGGGGGCTACGAGCAGTACTTC.

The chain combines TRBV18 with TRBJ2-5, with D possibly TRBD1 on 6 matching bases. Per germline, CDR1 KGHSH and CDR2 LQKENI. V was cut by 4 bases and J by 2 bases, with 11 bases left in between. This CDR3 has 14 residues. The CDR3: CASSLGTNQETQYF. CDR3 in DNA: TGTGCCAGCTCACTTGGGACAAATCAAGAGACCCAGTACTTC.

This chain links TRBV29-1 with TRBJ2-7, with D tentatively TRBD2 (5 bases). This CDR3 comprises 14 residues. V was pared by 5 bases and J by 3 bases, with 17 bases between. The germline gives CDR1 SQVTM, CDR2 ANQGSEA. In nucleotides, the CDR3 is TGCAGCGTTTCTACAGCCCTCGGAGGCTACGAGCAGTACTTC. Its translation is CSVSTALGGYEQYF.

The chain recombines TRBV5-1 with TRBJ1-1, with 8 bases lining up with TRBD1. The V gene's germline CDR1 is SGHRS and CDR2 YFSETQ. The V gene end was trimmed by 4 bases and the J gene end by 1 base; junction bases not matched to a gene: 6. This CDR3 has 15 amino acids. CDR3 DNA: TGCGCCAGCAGCCCTGGCGGGACAGGGAACACTGAAGCTTTCTTT. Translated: CASSPGGTGNTEAFF.

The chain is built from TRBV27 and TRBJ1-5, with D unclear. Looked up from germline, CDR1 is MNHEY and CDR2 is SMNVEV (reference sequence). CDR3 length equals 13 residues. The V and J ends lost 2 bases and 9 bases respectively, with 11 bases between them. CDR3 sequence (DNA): TGTGCCAGCAGTTTAACAGTGGATCGGCCCCAGCATTTT. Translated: CASSLTVDRPQHF.

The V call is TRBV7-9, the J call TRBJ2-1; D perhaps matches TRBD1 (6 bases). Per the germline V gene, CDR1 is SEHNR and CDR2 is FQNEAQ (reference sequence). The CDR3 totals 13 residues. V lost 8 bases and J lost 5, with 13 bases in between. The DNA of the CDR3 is TGTGCCAGCCTTGACAACAGGGACAATGAGCAGTTCTTC. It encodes CASLDNRDNEQFF.

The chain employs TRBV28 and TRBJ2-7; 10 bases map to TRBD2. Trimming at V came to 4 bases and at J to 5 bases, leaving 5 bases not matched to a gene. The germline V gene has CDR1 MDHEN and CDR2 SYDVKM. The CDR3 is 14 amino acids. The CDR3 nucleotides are TGTGCCAGCAGTTCTAGCGGGAGTGTCGACGAGCAGTACTTC. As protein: CASSSSGSVDEQYF. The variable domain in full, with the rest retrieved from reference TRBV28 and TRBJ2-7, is DVKVTQSSRYLVKRTGEKVFLECVQDMDHENMFWYRQDPGLGLRLIYFSYDVKMKEKGDIPEGYSVSREKKERFSLILESASTNQTSMYLCASSSSGSVDEQYFGPGTRLTVT.

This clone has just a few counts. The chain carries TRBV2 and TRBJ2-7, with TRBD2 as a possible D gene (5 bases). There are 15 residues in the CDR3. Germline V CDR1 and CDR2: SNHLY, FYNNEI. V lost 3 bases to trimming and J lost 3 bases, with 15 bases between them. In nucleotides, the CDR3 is TGTGCCAGCAGTGAGAAGGACTTAGGGTTCTACGAGCAGTACTTC. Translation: CASSEKDLGFYEQYF.